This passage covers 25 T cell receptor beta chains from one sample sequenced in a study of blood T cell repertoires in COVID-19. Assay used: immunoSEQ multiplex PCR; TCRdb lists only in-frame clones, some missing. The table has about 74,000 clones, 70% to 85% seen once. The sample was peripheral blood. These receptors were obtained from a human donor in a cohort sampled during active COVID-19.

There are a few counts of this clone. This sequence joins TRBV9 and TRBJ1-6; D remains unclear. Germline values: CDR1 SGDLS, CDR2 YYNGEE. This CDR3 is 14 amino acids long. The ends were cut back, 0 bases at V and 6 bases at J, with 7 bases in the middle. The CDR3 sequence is CASSVGGANSPLHF. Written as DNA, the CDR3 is TGTGCCAGCAGCGTAGGCGGCGCTAATTCACCCCTCCACTTT.

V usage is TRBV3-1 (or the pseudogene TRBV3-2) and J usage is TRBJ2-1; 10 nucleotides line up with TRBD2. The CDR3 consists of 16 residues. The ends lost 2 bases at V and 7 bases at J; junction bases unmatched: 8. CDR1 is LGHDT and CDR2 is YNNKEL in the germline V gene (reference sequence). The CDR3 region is CASSQHSGGARNEQFF. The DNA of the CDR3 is TGTGCCAGCAGCCAACACAGCGGGGGGGCGCGGAATGAGCAGTTCTTC.

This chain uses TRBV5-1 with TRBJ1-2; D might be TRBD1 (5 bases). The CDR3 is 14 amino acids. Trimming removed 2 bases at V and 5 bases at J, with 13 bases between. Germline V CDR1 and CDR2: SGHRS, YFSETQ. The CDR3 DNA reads TGCGCCAGCAGCTTAGTATCACAGGATTATGGCTACACCTTC. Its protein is CASSLVSQDYGYTF.

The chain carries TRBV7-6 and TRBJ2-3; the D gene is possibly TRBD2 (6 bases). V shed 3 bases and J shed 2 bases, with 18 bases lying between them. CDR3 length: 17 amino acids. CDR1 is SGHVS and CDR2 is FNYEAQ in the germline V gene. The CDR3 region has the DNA TGTGCCAGCAGCTTTAAGGCCGGTGGAGGGATCACAGATACGCAGTATTTT. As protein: CASSFKAGGGITDTQYF. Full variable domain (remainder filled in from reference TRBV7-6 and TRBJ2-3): GAGVSQSPRYKVTKRGQDVALRCDPISGHVSLYWYRQALGQGPEFLTYFNYEAQQDKSGLPNDRFSAERPEGSISTLTIQRTEQRDSAMYRCASSFKAGGGITDTQYFGPGTRLTVL.

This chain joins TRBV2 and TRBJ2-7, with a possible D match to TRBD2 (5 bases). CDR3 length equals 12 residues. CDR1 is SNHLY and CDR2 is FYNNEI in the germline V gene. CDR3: CAVRRATYEQYF. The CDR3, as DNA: TGTGCAGTTCGGCGGGCGACCTACGAGCAGTACTTC. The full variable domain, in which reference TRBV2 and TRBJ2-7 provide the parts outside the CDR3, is EPEVTQTPSHQVTQMGQEVILRCVPISNHLYFYWYRQILGQKVEFLVSFYNNEISEKSEIFDDQFSVERPDGSNFTLKIRSTKLEDSAMYFCAVRRATYEQYFGPGTRLTVT.

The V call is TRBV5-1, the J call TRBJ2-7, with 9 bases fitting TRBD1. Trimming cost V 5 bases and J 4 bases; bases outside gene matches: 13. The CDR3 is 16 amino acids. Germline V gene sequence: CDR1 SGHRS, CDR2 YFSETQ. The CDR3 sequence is CASRLGSGTGPYEQYF. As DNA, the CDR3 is TGCGCCAGCAGACTAGGCTCCGGGACAGGGCCTTACGAGCAGTACTTC.

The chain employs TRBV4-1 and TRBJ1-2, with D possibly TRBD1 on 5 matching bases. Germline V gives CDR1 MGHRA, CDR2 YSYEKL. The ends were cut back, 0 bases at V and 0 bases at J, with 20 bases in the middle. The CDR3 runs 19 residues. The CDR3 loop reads CASSQEGMAGRGANYGYTF. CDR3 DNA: TGCGCCAGCAGCCAAGAGGGGATGGCAGGGCGGGGAGCTAACTATGGCTACACCTTC.

This chain's CDR3 is CASSVEGVPYNEQFF. For the CDR3, the DNA is TGTGCCAGCAGCGTAGAGGGGGTTCCCTACAATGAGCAGTTCTTC. The chain has TRBV9 and TRBJ2-1; a weak D match, TRBD1 (6 bases). From germline, CDR1 is SGDLS and CDR2 YYNGEE. CDR3 size: 15 residues. V was clipped by 0 bases and J by 2 bases, with 9 bases between them.

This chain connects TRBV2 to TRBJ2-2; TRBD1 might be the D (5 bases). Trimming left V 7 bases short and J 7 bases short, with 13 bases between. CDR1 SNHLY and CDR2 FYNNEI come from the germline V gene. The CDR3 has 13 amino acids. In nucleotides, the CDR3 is TGTGCCAGCACCCAAGGGGCGAACGGGGAGCTGTTTTTT. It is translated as CASTQGANGELFF. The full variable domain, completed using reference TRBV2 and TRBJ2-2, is EPEVTQTPSHQVTQMGQEVILRCVPISNHLYFYWYRQILGQKVEFLVSFYNNEISEKSEIFDDQFSVERPDGSNFTLKIRSTKLEDSAMYFCASTQGANGELFFGEGSRLTVL.

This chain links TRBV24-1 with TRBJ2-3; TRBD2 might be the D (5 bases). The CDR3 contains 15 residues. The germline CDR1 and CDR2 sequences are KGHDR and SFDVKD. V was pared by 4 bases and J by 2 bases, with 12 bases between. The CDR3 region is CATSELVGPTDTQYF. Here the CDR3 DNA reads TGTGCCACCAGTGAACTAGTTGGTCCCACAGATACGCAGTATTTT.

The CDR3 DNA is TGTGCCAGTAGTCCCCAGGGGGGGAACACTGAAGCTTTCTTT. The encoded protein is CASSPQGGNTEAFF. The chain employs TRBV19 and TRBJ1-1; 7 positions match TRBD1. J was trimmed by 1 base and V by 5 bases; bases with no gene match: 4. The length of the CDR3 is 14 residues. Germline lookup yields CDR1 LNHDA and CDR2 SQIVND (reference sequence).

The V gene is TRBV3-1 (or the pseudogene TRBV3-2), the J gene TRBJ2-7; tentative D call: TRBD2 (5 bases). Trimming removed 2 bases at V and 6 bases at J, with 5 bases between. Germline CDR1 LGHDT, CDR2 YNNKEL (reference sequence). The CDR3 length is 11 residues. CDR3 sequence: CASSQRGEQYF. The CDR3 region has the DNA TGTGCCAGCAGCCAACGGGGCGAGCAGTACTTC.

The CDR3 bases are TGTGCCAGCAGCGTAGTAGTTGGAGGCGGCCAGTACTTC. Protein: CASSVVVGGGQYF. The chain combines TRBV9 with TRBJ2-5; the D gene is possibly TRBD2 (5 bases). Germline V gene sequence: CDR1 SGDLS, CDR2 YYNGEE. V was shortened by 0 bases and J by 10 bases, with 13 bases between the two germline ends. This CDR3 is built from 13 residues. Drawing the rest from reference TRBV9 and TRBJ2-5, the complete variable domain is DSGVTQTPKHLITATGQRVTLRCSPRSGDLSVYWYQQSLDQGLQFLIQYYNGEERAKGNILERFSAQQFPDLHSELNLSSLELGDSALYFCASSVVVGGGQYFGPGTRLLVL.

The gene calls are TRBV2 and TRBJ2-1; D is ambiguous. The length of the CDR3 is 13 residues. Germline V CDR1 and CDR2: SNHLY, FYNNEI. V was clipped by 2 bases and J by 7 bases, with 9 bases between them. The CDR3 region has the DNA TGTGCCAGCAGTGAAAGGAGAAGAAATGAGCAGTTCTTC. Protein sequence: CASSERRRNEQFF.

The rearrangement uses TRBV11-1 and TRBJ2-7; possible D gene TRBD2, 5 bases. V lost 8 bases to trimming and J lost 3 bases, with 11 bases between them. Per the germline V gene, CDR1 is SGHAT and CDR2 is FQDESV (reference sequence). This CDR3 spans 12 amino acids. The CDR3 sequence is CASQRWGYEQYF. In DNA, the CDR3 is TGTGCCAGCCAGCGGTGGGGCTACGAGCAGTACTTC.

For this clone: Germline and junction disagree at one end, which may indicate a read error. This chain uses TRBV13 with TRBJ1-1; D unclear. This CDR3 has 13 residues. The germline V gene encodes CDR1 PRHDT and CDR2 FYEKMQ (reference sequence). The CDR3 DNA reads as TGTGCCAGCACCTTAAACCGGAGAAACCAAGCTTTCTTT. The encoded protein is CASTLNRRNQAFF.

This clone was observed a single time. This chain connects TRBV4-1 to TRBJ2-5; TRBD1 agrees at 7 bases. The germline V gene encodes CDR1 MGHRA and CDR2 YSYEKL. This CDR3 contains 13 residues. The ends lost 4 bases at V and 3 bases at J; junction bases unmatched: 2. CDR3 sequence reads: CASSPGTEETQYF. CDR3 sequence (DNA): TGCGCCAGCAGCCCCGGGACAGAAGAGACCCAGTACTTC.

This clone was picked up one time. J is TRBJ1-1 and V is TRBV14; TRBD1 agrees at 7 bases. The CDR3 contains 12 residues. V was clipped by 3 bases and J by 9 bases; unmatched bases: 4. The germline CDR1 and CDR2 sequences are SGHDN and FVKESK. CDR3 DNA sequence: TGTGCCAGCAGCCAGGGACAGCTAAAAGCTTTCTTT. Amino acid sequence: CASSQGQLKAFF.

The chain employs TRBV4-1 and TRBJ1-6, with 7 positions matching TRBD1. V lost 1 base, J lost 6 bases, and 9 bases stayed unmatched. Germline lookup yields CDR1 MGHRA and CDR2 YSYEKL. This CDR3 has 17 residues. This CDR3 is CASSQGAQGPLNSPLHF. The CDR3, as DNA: TGCGCCAGCAGCCAAGGGGCACAGGGGCCCCTTAATTCACCCCTCCACTTT.

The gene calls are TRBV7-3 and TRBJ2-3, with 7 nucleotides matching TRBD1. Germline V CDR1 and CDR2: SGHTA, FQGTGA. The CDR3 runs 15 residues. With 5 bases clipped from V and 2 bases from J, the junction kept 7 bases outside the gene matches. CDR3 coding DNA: TGTGCCAGCAGCCACAGGGGCCGTCACACAGATACGCAGTATTTT. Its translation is CASSHRGRHTDTQYF.

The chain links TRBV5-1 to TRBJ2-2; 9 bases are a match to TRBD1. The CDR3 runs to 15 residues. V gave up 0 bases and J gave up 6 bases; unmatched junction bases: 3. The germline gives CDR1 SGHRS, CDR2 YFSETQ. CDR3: CASSLGHRGPGELFF. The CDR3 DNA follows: TGCGCCAGCAGCTTGGGACACAGGGGGCCCGGGGAGCTGTTTTTT.

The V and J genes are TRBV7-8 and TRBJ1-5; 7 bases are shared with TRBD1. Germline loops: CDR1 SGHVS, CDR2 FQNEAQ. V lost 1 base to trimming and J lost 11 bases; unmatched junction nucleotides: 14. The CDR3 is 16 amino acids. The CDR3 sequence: CASSLVGGQAGDAQHF. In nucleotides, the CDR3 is TGTGCCAGCAGCTTAGTGGGCGGACAGGCAGGGGATGCCCAGCATTTT.

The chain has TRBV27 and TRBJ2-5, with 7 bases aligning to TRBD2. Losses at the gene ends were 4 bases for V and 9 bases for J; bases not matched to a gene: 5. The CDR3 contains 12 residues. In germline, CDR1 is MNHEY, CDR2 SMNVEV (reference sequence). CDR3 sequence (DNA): TGTGCCAGCAGTTCTCTAACTAGCGCCCAGTACTTC. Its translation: CASSSLTSAQYF.

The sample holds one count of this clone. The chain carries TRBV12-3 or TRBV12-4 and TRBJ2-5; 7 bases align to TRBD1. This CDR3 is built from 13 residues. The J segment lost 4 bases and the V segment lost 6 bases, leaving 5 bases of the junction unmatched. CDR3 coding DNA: TGTGCCAGCAGACAGACAGGGCGAGAGACCCAGTACTTC. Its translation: CASRQTGRETQYF.

The DNA of the CDR3 is TGTGCCAGCAGCCAAGGCTTTTACAGGGTGAAATACAATGAGCAGTTCTTC. It encodes CASSQGFYRVKYNEQFF. This chain joins TRBV14 and TRBJ2-1, with D perhaps TRBD1 (6 bases). Deletions cut 1 base from V and 4 bases from J, with 17 bases between. CDR1 and CDR2 (germline): SGHDN, FVKESK. The CDR3 runs to 17 residues.